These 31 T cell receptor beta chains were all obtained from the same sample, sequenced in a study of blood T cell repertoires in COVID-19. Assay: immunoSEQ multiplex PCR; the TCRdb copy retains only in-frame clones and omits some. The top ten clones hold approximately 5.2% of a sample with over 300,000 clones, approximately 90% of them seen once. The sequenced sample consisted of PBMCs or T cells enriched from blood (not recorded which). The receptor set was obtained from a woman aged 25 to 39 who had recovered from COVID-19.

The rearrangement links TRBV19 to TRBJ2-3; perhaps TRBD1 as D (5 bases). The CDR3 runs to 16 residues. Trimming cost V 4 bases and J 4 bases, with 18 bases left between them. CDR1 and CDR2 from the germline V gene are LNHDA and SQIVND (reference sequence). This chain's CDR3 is CASSTPLQGNADTQYF. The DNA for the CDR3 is TGTGCCAGTAGTACACCTCTCCAGGGCAATGCAGATACGCAGTATTTT.

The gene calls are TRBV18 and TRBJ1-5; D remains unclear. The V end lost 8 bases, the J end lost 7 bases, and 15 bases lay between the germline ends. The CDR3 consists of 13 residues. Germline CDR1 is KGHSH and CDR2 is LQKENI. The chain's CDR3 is CASRPGLRQPQHF. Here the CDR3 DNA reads TGTGCCAGCCGGCCCGGGTTGCGGCAGCCCCAGCATTTT.

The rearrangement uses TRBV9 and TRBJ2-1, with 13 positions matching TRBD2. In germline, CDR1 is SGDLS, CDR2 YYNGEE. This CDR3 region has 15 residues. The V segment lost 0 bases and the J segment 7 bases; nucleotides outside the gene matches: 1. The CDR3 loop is CASSVELAGGNEQFF. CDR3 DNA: TGTGCCAGCAGCGTAGAACTAGCGGGGGGGAATGAGCAGTTCTTC.

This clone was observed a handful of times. The CDR3 loop reads CASRPTATDSGNTIYF. The CDR3 DNA sequence: TGCGCCAGCAGACCGACAGCCACTGACTCTGGAAACACCATATATTTT. The chain joins TRBV4-1 to TRBJ1-3, with a tentative D call TRBD1 (5 bases). The CDR3 contains 16 residues. The germline V and J ends were trimmed by 6 bases and 0 bases, with 15 bases remaining between them. CDR1 is MGHRA, CDR2 YSYEKL, per germline.

The DNA of the CDR3 is TGTGCCAGCAGCTGGGACAGGGACCAGCCCCAGCATTTT. Protein: CASSWDRDQPQHF. The chain uses TRBV7-3 and TRBJ1-5; 9 positions agree with TRBD1. The CDR3 sequence is 13 residues long. Germline values: CDR1 SGHTA, CDR2 FQGTGA. V lost 4 bases and J lost 7; bases outside the gene matches: 2.

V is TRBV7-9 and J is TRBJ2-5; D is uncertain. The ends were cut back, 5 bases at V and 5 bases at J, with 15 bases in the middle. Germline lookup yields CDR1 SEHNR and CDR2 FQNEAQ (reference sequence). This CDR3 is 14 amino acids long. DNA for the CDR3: TGTGCCAGCAGCCAACGTAACCTCCAGGAGACCCAGTACTTC. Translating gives CASSQRNLQETQYF.

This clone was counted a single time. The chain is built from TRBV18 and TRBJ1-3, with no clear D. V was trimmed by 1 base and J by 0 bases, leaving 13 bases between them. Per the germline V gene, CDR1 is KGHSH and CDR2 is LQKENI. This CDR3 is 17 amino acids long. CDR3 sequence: CASSPLTRAFSGNTIYF. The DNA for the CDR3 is TGTGCCAGCTCACCACTGACACGCGCGTTCTCTGGAAACACCATATATTTT.

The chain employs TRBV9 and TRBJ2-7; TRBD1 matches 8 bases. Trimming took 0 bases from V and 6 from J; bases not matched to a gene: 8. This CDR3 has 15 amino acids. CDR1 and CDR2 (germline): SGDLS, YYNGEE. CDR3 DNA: TGTGCCAGCAGCGTAGGAACCGGGACAGGCCTCGAGCAGTACTTC. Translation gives CASSVGTGTGLEQYF.

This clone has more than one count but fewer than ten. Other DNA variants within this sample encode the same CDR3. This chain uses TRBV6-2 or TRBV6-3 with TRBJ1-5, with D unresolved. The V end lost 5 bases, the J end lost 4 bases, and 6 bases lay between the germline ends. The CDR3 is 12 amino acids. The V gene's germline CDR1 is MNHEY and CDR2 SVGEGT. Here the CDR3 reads CASSSGNQPQHF. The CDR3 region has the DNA TGTGCCAGCAGTAGCGGGAATCAGCCCCAGCATTTT.

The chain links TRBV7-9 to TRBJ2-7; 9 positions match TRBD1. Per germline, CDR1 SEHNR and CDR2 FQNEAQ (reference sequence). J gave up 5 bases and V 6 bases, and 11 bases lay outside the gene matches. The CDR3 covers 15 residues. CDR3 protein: CASSSPGQGIHEQYF. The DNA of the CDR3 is TGTGCCAGCAGTTCACCGGGACAGGGAATTCACGAGCAGTACTTC. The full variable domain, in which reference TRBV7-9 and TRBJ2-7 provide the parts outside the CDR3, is DTGVSQNPRHKITKRGQNVTFRCDPISEHNRLYWYRQTLGQGPEFLTYFQNEAQLEKSRLLSDRFSAERPKGSFSTLEIQRTEQGDSAMYLCASSSPGQGIHEQYFGPGTRLTVT.

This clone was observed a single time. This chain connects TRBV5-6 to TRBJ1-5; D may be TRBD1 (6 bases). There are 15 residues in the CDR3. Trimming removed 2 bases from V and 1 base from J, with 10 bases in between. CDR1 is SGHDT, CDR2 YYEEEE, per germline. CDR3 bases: TGTGCCAGCAGCTTAAACAGGGCAAGCAATCAGCCCCAGCATTTT. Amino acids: CASSLNRASNQPQHF.

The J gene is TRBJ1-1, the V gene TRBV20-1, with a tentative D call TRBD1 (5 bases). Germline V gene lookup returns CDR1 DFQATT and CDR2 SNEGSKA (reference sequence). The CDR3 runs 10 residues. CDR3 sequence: CRAAGTEAFF. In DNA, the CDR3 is TGCAGAGCCGCAGGGACTGAAGCTTTCTTT.

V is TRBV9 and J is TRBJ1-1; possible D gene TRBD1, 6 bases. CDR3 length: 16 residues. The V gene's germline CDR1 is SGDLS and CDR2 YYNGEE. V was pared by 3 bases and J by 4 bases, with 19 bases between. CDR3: CASSAHISGTPTEAFF. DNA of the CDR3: TGTGCCAGCAGCGCACACATATCCGGGACACCCACTGAAGCTTTCTTT.

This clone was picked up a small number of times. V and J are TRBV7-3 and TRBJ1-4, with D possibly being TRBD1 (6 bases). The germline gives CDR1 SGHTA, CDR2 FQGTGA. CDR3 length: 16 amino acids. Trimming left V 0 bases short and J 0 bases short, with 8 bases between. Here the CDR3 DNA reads TGTGCCAGCAGCTTAACAGGGGGTGCAACTAATGAAAAACTGTTTTTT. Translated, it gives CASSLTGGATNEKLFF.

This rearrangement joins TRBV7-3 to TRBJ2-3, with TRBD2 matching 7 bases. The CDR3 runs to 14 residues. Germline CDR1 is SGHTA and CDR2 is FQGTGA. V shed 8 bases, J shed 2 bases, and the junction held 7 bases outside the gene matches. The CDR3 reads CASGRGGPTDTQYF. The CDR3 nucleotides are TGTGCCAGCGGGAGGGGCGGCCCCACAGATACGCAGTATTTT.

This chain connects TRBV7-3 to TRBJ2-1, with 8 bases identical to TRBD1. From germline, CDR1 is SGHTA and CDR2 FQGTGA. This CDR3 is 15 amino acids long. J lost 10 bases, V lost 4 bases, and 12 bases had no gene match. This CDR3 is CASSSDRVTLSEQFF. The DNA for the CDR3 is TGTGCCAGCAGCTCGGACAGGGTAACTTTAAGCGAGCAGTTCTTC.

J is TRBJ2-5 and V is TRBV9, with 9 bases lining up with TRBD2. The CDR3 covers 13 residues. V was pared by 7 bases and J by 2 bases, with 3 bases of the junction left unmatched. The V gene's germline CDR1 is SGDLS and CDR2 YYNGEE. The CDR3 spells CASQRGDQETQYF. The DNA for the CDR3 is TGTGCCAGCCAGCGGGGGGATCAAGAGACCCAGTACTTC. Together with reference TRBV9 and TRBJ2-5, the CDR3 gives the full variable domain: DSGVTQTPKHLITATGQRVTLRCSPRSGDLSVYWYQQSLDQGLQFLIQYYNGEERAKGNILERFSAQQFPDLHSELNLSSLELGDSALYFCASQRGDQETQYFGPGTRLLVL.

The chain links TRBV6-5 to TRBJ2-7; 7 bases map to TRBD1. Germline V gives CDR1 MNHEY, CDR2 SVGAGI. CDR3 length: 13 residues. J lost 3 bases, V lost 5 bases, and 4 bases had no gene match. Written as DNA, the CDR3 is TGTGCCAGCAGTCCCGGACAGGTCTACGAGCAGTACTTC. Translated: CASSPGQVYEQYF.

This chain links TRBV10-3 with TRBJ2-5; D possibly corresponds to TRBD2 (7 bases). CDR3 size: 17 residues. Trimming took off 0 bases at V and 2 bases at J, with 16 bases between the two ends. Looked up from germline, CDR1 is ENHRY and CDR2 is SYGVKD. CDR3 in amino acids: CAISESGAGASQETQYF. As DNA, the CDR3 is TGTGCCATCAGTGAGTCGGGGGCGGGGGCCTCTCAAGAGACCCAGTACTTC.

DNA of the CDR3: TGCGCCAGCAGAGCCGGGACAGGGGGCGCAGGCATGTTAAATTCACCCCTCCACTTT. It yields the protein CASRAGTGGAGMLNSPLHF. V gene TRBV5-1 combines with J gene TRBJ1-6; TRBD1 aligns across 12 bases. Germline V lookup: CDR1 SGHRS, CDR2 YFSETQ. The CDR3 is 19 residues long. Trimming at V came to 5 bases and at J to 7 bases, leaving 16 bases not matched to a gene.

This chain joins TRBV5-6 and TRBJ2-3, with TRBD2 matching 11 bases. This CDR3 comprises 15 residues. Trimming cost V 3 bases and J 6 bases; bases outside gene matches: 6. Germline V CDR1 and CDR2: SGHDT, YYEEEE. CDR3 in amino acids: CASSYGLAGPDTQYF. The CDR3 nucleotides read TGTGCCAGCAGCTACGGACTAGCGGGTCCTGATACGCAGTATTTT.

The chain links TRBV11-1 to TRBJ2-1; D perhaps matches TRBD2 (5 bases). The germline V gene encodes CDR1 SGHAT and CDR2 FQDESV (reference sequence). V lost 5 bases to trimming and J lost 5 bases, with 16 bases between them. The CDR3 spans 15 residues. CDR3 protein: CASSNGVLVNNEQFF. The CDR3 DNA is TGTGCCAGCAGCAACGGGGTTCTAGTTAACAATGAGCAGTTCTTC.

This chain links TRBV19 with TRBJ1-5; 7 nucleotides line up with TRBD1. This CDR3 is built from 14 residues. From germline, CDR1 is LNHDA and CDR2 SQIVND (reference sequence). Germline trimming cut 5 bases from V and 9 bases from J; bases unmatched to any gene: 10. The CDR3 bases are TGTGCCAGTAGTCACACAGGGGCGTGGTGGCCCCAGCATTTT. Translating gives CASSHTGAWWPQHF.

The CDR3 nucleotides read TGCAGCGTTACCGAGGGTAACAATCAGCCCCAGCATTTT. Amino acids: CSVTEGNNQPQHF. V gene TRBV29-1 combines with J gene TRBJ1-5, with D hard to call. The CDR3 contains 13 residues. Germline-derived CDR1 and CDR2 are SQVTM and ANQGSEA. Deletions cut 5 bases from V and 3 bases from J, with 11 bases between.

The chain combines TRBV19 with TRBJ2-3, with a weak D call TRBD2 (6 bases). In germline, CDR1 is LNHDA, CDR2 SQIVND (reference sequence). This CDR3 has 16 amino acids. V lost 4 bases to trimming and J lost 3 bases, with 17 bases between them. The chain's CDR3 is CASSTALTRGTDTQYF. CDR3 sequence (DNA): TGTGCCAGTAGTACGGCTCTTACTCGGGGGACAGATACGCAGTATTTT.

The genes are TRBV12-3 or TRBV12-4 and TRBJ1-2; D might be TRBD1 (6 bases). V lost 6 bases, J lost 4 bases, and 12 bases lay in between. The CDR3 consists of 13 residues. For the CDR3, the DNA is TGTGCCAGCAGGGGACACTCGACCTATGGCTACACCTTC. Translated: CASRGHSTYGYTF.

CDR3 sequence reads: CASSPSAVDTEAFF. The CDR3 region has the DNA TGTGCCAGCAGTCCCAGTGCGGTGGACACTGAAGCTTTCTTT. This chain joins TRBV7-8 and TRBJ1-1; no firm D call. Germline lookup yields CDR1 SGHVS and CDR2 FQNEAQ. Trimming cost V 6 bases and J 3 bases, with 14 bases left between them. This CDR3 is 14 amino acids long.

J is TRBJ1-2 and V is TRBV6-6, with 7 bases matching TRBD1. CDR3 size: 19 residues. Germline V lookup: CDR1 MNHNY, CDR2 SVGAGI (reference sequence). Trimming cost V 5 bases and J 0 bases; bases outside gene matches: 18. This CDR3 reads CASSPHQGGSREANYGYTF. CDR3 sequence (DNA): TGTGCCAGCAGTCCGCATCAGGGGGGAAGTCGTGAGGCTAACTATGGCTACACCTTC.

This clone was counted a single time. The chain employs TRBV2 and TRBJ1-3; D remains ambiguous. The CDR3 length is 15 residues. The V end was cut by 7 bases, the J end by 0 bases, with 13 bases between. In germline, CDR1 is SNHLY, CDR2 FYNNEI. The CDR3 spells CASTNSVISGNTIYF. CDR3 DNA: TGTGCCAGCACTAATTCGGTCATCTCTGGAAACACCATATATTTT.

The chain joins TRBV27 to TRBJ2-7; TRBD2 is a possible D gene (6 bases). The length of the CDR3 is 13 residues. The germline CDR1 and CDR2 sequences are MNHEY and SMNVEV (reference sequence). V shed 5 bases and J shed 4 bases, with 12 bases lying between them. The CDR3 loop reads CASSPSRGYEQYF. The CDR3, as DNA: TGTGCCAGCAGTCCCTCGCGGGGTTACGAGCAGTACTTC.

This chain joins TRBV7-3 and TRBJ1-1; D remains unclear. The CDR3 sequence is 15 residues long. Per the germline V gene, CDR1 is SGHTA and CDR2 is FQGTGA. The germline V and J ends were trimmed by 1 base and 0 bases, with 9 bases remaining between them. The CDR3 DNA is TGTGCCAGCAGCTTAAGGAGACCACTGAACACTGAAGCTTTCTTT. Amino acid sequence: CASSLRRPLNTEAFF.